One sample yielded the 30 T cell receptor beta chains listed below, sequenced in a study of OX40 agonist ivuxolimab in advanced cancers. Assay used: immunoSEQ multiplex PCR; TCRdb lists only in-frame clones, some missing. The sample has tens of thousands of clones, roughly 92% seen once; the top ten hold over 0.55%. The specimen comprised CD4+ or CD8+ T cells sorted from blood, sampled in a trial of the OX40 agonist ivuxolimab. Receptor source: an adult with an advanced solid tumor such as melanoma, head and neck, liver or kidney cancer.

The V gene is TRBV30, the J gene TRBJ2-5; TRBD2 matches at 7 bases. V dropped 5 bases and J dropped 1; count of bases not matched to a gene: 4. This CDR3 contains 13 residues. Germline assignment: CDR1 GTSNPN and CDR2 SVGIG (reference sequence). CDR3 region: CAWGRVPQETQYF. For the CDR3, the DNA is TGTGCCTGGGGGAGGGTTCCCCAAGAGACCCAGTACTTC.

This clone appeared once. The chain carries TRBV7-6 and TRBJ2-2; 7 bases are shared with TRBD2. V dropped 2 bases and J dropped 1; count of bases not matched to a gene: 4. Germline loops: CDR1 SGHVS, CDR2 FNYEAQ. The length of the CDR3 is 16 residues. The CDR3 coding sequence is TGTGCCAGCAGCTTATCCCCTAGCGGGAACACCGGGGAGCTGTTTTTT. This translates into CASSLSPSGNTGELFF.

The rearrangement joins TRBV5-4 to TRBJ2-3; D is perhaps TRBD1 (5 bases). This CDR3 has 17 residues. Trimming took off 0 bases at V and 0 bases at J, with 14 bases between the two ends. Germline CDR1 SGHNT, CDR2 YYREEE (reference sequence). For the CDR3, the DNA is TGTGCCAGCAGCTTGGCCGGTGACAGAATTAGCACAGATACGCAGTATTTT. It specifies CASSLAGDRISTDTQYF.

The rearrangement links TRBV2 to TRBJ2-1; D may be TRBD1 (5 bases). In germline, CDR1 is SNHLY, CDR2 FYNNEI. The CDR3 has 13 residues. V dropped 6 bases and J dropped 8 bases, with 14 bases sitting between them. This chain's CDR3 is CASRLDGAHEQFF. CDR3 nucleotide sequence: TGTGCCAGCAGACTCGATGGGGCCCATGAGCAGTTCTTC.

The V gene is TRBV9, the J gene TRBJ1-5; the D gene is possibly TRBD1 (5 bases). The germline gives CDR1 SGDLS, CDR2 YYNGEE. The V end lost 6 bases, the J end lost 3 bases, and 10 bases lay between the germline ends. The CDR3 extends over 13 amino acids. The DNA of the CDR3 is TGTGCCAGCATCAAGGGGTCCAATCAGCCCCAGCATTTT. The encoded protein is CASIKGSNQPQHF.

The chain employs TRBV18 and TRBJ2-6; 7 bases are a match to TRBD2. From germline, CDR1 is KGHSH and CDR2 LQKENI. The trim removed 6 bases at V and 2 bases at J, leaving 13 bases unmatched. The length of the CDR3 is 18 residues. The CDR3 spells CASSIGWGREAGANVLTF. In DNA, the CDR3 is TGTGCCAGCTCTATAGGCTGGGGACGGGAGGCTGGGGCCAACGTCCTGACTTTC.

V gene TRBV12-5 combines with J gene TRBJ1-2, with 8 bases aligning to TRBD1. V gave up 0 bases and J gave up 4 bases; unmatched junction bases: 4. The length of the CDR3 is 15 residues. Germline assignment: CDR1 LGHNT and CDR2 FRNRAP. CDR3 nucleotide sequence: TGTGCTAGTGGTTTGGTCCCAGGGGGCAGCTATGGCTACACCTTC. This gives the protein CASGLVPGGSYGYTF.

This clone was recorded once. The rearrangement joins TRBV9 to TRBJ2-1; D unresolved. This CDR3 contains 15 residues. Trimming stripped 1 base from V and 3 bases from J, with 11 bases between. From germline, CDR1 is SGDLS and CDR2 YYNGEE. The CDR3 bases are TGTGCCAGCAGCGTAACGGGCGCGAACTACAATGAGCAGTTCTTC. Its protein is CASSVTGANYNEQFF.

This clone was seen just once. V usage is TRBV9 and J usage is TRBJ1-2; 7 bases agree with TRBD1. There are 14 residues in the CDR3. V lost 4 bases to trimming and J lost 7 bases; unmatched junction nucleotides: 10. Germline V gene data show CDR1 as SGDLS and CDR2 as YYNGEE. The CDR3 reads CASSPSPGTVGYTF. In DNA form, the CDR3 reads TGTGCCAGCAGCCCCTCGCCCGGGACAGTTGGCTACACCTTC.

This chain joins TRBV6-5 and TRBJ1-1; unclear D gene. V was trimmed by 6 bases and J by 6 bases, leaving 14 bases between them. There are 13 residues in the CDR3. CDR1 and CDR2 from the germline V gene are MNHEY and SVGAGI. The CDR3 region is CASSKFGFPEAFF. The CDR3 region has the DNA TGTGCCAGCAGCAAGTTCGGTTTCCCTGAAGCTTTCTTT.

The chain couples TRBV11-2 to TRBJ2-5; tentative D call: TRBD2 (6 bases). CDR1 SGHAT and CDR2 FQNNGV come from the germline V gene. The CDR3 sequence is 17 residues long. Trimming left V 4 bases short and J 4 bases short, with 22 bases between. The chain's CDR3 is CASSSNRETPLGETQYF. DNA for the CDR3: TGTGCCAGCAGCTCGAACCGGGAGACCCCCTTGGGAGAGACCCAGTACTTC.

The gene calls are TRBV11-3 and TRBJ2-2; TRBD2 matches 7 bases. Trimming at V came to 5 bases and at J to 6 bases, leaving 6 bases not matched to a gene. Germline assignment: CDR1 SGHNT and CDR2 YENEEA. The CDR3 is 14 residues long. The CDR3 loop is CASSPLGGAGELFF. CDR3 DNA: TGTGCCAGCAGCCCCTTGGGGGGGGCCGGGGAGCTGTTTTTT.

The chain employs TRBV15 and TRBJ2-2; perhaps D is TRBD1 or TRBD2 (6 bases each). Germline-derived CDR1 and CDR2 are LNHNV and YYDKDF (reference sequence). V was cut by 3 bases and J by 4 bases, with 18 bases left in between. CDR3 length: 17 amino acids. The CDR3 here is CATSSPVGGGSTGELFF. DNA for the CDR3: TGTGCCACCAGCAGCCCGGTGGGGGGCGGAAGCACCGGGGAGCTGTTTTTT.

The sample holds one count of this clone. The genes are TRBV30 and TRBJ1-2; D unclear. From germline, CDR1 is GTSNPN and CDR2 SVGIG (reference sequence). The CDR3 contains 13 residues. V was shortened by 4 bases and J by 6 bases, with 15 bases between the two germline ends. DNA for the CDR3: TGTGCCTGGACCCCAGAGAGGGAGGATGGCTACACCTTC. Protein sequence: CAWTPEREDGYTF.

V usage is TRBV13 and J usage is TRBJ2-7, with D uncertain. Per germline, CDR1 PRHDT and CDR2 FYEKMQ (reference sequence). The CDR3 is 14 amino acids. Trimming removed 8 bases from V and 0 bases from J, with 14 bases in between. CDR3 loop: CASRPARSSYEQYF. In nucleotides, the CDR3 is TGTGCCAGCCGCCCTGCGAGGTCCTCCTACGAGCAGTACTTC.

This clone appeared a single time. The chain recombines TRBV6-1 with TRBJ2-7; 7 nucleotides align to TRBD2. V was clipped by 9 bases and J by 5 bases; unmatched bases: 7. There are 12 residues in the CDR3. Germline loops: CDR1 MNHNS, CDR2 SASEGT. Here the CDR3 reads CASGLVSNEQYF. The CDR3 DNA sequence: TGTGCCAGTGGACTAGTGTCGAACGAGCAGTACTTC.

The CDR3 is CASSRLGGIYEQYF. CDR3 DNA sequence: TGTGCCAGTAGTAGGCTTGGTGGGATCTACGAGCAGTACTTC. This chain links TRBV19 with TRBJ2-7; D uncertain. V lost 4 bases and J 3 bases, leaving 13 bases between the germline ends. Germline CDR1 and CDR2: LNHDA and SQIVND (reference sequence). The CDR3 covers 14 residues. The variable domain in full, with the rest retrieved from reference TRBV19 and TRBJ2-7, is DGGITQSPKYLFRKEGQNVTLSCEQNLNHDAMYWYRQDPGQGLRLIYYSQIVNDFQKGDIAEGYSVSREKKESFPLTVTSAQKNPTAFYLCASSRLGGIYEQYFGPGTRLTVT.

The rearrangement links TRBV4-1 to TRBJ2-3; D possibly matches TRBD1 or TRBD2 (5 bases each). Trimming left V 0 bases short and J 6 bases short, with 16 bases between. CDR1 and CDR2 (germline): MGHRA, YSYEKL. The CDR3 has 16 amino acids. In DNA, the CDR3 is TGCGCCAGCAGCCAAGAGTGGGACCCTATGGCCGATACGCAGTATTTT. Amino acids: CASSQEWDPMADTQYF.

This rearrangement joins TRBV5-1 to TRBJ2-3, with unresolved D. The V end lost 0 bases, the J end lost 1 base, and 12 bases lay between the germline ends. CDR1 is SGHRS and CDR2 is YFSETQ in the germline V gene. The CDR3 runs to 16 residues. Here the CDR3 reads CASSLALGKGTDTQYF. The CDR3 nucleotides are TGCGCCAGCAGCTTGGCTCTGGGAAAGGGCACAGATACGCAGTATTTT.

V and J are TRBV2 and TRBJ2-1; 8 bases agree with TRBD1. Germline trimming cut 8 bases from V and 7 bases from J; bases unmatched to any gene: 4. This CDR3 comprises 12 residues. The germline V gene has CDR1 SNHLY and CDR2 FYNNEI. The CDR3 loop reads CASHRGENEQFF. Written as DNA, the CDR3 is TGTGCCAGCCACAGGGGGGAAAATGAGCAGTTCTTC.

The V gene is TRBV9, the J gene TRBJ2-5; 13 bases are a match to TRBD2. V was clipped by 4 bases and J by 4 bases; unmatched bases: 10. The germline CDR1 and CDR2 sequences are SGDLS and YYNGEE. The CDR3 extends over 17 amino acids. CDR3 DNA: TGTGCCAGCAGCCTCCAGCCGGGACTAGCGGGACCAGAGACCCAGTACTTC. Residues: CASSLQPGLAGPETQYF.

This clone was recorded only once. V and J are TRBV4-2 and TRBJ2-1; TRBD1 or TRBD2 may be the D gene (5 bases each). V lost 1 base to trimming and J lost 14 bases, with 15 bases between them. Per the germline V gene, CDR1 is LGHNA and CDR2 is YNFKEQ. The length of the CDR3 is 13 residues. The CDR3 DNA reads TGTGCCAGCAGCCAAGGGGCCGGGGACGAAGAGTTCTTC. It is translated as CASSQGAGDEEFF.

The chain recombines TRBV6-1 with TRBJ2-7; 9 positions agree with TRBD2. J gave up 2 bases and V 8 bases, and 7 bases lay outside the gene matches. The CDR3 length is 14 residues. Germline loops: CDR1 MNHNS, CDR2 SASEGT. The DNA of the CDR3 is TGTGCCAGCTTTAGCGGGAGTATGCCCTACGAGCAGTACTTC. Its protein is CASFSGSMPYEQYF.

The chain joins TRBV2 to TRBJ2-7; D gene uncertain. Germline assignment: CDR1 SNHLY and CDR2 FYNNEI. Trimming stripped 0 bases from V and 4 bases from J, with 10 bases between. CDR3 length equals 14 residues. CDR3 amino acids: CASSEALSAYEQYF. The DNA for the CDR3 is TGTGCCAGCAGTGAAGCGCTTTCAGCGTACGAGCAGTACTTC.

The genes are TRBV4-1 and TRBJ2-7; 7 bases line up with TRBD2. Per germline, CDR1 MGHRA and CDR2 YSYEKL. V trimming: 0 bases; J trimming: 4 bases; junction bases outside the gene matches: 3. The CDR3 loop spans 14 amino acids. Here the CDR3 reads CASSQEGTIYEQYF. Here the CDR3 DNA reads TGCGCCAGCAGCCAAGAAGGGACTATATACGAGCAGTACTTC.

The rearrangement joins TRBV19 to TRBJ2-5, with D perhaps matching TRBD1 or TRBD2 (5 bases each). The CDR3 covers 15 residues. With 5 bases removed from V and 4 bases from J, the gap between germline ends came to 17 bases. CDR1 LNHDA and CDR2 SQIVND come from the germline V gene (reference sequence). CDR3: CASSHGLPRGETQYF. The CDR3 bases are TGTGCCAGTAGTCACGGACTCCCGAGGGGAGAGACCCAGTACTTC. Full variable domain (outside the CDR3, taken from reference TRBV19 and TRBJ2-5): DGGITQSPKYLFRKEGQNVTLSCEQNLNHDAMYWYRQDPGQGLRLIYYSQIVNDFQKGDIAEGYSVSREKKESFPLTVTSAQKNPTAFYLCASSHGLPRGETQYFGPGTRLLVL.

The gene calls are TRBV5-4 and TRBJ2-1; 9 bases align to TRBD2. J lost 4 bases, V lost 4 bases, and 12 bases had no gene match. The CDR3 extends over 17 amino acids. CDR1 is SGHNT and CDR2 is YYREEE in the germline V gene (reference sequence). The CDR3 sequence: CASSPMPLLAGYNEQFF. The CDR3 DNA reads TGTGCCAGCAGCCCCATGCCACTTCTAGCGGGATACAATGAGCAGTTCTTC.

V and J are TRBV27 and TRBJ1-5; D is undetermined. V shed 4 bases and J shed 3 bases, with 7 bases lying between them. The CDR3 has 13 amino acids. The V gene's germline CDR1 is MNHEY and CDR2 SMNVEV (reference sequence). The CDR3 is CASSWQTNQPQHF. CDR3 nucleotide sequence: TGTGCCAGCAGTTGGCAGACCAATCAGCCCCAGCATTTT.

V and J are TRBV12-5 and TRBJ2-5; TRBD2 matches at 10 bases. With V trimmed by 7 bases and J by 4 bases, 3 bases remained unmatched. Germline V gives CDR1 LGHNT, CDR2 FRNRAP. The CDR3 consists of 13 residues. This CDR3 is CASAASGGETQYF. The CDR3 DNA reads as TGTGCTAGTGCCGCTAGCGGGGGAGAGACCCAGTACTTC.

The CDR3: CASSPGTSNEQYF. The DNA of the CDR3 is TGTGCCAGCTCGCCCGGGACTAGCAACGAGCAGTACTTC. The chain employs TRBV18 and TRBJ2-7, with 9 bases matching TRBD2. Germline V lookup: CDR1 KGHSH, CDR2 LQKENI. V lost 6 bases and J lost 5; bases outside the gene matches: 5. The CDR3 covers 13 residues. The whole variable domain, remainder taken from reference TRBV18 and TRBJ2-7, is NAGVMQNPRHLVRRRGQEARLRCSPMKGHSHVYWYRQLPEEGLKFMVYLQKENIIDESGMPKERFSAEFPKEGPSILRIQQVVRGDSAAYFCASSPGTSNEQYFGPGTRLTVT.